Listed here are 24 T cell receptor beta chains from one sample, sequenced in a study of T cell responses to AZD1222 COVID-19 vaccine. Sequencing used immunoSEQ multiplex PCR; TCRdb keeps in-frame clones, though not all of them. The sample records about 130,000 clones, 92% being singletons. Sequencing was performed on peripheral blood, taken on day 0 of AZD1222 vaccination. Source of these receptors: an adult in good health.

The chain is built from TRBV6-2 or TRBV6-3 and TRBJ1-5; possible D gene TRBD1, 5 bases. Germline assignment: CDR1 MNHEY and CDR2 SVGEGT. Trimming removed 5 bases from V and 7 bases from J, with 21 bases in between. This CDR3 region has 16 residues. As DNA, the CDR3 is TGTGCCAGCAGTCCCGCCCCAGAGAGACAGAGGCAGCCCCAGCATTTT. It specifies CASSPAPERQRQPQHF.

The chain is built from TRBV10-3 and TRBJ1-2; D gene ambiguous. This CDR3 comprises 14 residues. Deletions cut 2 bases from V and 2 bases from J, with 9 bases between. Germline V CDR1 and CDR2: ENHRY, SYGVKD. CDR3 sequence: CAISERISNYGYTF. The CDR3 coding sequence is TGTGCCATCAGTGAGCGCATTTCGAACTATGGCTACACCTTC.

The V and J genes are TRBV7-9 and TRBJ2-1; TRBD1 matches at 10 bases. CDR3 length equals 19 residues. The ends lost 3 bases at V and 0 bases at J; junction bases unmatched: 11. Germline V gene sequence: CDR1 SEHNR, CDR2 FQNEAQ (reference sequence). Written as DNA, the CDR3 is TGTGCCAGCAGCTTGGGGGGACAGGGGTCAACGAGCTCCTACAATGAGCAGTTCTTC. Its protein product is CASSLGGQGSTSSYNEQFF.

As DNA, the CDR3 is TGTGCCTGGAGTGTACGAAAGGATGTGGGCTACGAGCAGTACTTC. This translates into CAWSVRKDVGYEQYF. The chain uses TRBV30 and TRBJ2-7; D gene unclear. This CDR3 region has 15 residues. The V end lost 0 bases, the J end lost 3 bases, and 15 bases lay between the germline ends. CDR1 and CDR2 (germline): GTSNPN, SVGIG (reference sequence).

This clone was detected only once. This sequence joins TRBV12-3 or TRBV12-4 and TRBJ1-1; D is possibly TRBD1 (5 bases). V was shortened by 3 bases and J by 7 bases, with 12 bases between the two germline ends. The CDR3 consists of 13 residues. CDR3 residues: CASSFGGLGEAFF. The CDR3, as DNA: TGTGCCAGCAGTTTTGGGGGACTAGGTGAAGCTTTCTTT.

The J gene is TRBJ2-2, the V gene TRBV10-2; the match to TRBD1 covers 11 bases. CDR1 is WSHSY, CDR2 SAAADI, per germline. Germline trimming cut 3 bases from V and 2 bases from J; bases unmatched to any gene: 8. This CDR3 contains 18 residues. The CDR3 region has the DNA TGCGCCAGCAGTGACGGACAGGGGGCTCTTGGAAACACCGGGGAGCTGTTTTTT. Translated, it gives CASSDGQGALGNTGELFF.

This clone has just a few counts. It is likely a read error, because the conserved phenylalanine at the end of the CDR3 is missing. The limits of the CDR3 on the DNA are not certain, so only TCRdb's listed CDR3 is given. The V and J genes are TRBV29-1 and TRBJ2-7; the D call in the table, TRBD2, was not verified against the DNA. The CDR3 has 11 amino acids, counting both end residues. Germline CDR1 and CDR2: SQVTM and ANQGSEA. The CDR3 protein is CSVEDSHRWYL.

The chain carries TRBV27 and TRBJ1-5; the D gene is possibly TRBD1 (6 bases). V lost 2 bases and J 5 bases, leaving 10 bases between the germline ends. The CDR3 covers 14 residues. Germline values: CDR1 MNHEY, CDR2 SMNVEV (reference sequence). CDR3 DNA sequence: TGTGCCAGCAGTTTAATCAGGGGCGATCAGCCCCAGCATTTT. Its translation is CASSLIRGDQPQHF.

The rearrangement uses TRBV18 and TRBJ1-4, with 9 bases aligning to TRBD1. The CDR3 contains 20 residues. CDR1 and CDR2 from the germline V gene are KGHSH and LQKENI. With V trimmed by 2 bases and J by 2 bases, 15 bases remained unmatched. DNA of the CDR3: TGTGCCAGCTCACCATACTGGCTACAGGGGGCGATGAGGACTAATGAAAAACTGTTTTTT. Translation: CASSPYWLQGAMRTNEKLFF.

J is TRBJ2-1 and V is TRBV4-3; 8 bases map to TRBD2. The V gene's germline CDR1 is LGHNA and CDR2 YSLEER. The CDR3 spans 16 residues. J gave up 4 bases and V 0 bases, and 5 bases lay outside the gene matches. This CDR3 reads CASSQESQRGYNEQFF. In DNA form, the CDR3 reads TGCGCCAGCAGCCAAGAAAGCCAGCGGGGGTACAATGAGCAGTTCTTC.

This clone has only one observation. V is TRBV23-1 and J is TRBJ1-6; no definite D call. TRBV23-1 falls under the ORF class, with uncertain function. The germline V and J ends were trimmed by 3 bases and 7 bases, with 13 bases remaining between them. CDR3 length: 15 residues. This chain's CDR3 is CASSQAVGWNSPLHF. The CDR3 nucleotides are TGCGCCAGCAGTCAGGCAGTCGGATGGAATTCACCCCTCCACTTT.

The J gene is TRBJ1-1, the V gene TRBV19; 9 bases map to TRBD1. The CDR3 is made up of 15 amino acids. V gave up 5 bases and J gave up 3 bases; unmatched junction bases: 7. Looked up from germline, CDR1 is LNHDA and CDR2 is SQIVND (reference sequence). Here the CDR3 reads CASSLGTGQHTEAFF. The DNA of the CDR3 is TGTGCCAGTAGTCTCGGGACAGGGCAACACACTGAAGCTTTCTTT.

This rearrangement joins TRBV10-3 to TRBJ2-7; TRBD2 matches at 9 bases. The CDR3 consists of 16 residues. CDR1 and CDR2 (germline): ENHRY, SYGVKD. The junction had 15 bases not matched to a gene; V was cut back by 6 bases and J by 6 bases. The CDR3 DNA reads TGTGCCATCAGGGCCCTTGCTCTAGCGGGGATCGCCGAGCAGTACTTC. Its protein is CAIRALALAGIAEQYF.

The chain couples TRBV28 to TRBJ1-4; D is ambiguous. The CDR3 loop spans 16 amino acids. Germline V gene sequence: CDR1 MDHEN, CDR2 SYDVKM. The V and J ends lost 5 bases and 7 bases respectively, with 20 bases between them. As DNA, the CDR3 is TGTGCCAGCAGTGATTTTATATCTTATGGAGGTGAAAAACTGTTTTTT. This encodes CASSDFISYGGEKLFF.

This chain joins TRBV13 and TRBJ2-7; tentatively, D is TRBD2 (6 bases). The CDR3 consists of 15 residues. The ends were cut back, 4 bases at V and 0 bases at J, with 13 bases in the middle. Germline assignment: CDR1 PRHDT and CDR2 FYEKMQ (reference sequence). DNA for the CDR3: TGTGCCAGCAGCTCGCAGGGACTGTACTCCTACGAGCAGTACTTC. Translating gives CASSSQGLYSYEQYF.

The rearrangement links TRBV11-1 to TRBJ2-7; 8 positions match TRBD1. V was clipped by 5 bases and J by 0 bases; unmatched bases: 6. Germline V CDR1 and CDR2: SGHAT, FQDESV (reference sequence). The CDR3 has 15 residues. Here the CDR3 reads CASSRGQGPSYEQYF. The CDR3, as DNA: TGTGCCAGCAGCCGCGGACAGGGTCCCTCCTACGAGCAGTACTTC.

This CDR3 is CASSSVYAGLDTQYF. For the CDR3, the DNA is TGTGCCAGCAGCTCCGTATATGCAGGGCTAGATACGCAGTATTTT. The chain couples TRBV5-6 to TRBJ2-3; a possible D gene is TRBD1 (5 bases). The V gene's germline CDR1 is SGHDT and CDR2 YYEEEE. The V end lost 3 bases, the J end lost 5 bases, and 16 bases lay between the germline ends. The length of the CDR3 is 15 residues.

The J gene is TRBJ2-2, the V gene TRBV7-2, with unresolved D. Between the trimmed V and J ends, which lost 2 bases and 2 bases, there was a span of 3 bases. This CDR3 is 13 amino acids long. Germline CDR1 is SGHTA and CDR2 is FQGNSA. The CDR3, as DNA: TGTGCCAGCAGCTTATCTAACACCGGGGAGCTGTTTTTT. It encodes CASSLSNTGELFF.

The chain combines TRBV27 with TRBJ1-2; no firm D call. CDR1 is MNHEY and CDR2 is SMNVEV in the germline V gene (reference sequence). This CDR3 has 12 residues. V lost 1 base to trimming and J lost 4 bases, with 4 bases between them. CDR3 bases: TGTGCCAGCAGTTTATTAGGCTATGGCTACACCTTC. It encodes CASSLLGYGYTF.

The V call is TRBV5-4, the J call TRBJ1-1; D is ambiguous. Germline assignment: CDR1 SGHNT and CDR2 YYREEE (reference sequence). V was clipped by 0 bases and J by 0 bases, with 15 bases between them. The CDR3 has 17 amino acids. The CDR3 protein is CASSLGVVVGMNTEAFF. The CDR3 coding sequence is TGTGCCAGCAGCTTGGGAGTGGTAGTCGGGATGAACACTGAAGCTTTCTTT.

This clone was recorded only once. The CDR3 sequence is CASSLESEAFF. CDR3 DNA: TGTGCCAGCAGCCTAGAGTCTGAAGCTTTCTTT. The chain carries TRBV3-1 (or the pseudogene TRBV3-2) and TRBJ1-1, with D hard to call. Germline lookup yields CDR1 LGHDT and CDR2 YNNKEL (reference sequence). V lost 4 bases and J lost 6, with 6 bases in between. The CDR3 loop spans 11 amino acids.

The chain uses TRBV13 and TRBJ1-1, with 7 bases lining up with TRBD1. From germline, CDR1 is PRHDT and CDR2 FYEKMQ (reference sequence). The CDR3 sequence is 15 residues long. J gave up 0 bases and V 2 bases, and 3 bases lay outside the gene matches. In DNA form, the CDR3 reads TGTGCCAGCAGCTTACGACAGGGATTGAACACTGAAGCTTTCTTT. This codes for CASSLRQGLNTEAFF.

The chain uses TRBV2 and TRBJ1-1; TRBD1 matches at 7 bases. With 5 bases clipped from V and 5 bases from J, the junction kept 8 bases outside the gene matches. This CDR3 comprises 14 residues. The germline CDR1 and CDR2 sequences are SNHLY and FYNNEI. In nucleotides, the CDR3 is TGTGCCAGCAGTTCGGACAGGCGGGGGACTGAAGCTTTCTTT. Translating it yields CASSSDRRGTEAFF.

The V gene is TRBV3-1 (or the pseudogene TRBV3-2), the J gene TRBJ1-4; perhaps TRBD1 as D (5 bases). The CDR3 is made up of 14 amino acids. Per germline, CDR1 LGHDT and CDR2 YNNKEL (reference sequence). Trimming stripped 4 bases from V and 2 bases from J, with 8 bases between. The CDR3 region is CASSPSGTNEKLFF. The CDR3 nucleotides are TGTGCCAGCAGCCCCTCAGGGACTAATGAAAAACTGTTTTTT.